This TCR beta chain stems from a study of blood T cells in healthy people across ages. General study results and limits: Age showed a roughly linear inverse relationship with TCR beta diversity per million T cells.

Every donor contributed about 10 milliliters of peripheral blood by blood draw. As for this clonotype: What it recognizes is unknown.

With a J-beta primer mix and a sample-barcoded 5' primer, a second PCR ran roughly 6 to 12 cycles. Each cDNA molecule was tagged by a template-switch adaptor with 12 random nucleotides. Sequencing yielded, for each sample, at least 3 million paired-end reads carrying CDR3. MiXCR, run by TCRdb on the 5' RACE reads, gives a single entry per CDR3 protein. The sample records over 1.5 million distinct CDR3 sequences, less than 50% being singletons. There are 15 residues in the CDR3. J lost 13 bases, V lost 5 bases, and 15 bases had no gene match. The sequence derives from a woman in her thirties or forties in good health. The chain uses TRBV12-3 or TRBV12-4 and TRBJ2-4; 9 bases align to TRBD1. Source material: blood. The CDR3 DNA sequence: TGTGCCAGCAGTCCCCAGGACAGGGGAGACAATGAGCAGTACTTC. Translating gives CASSPQDRGDNEQYF.